The TCR beta chain described here comes from a study of cytomegalovirus exposure and HLA in healthy donors. Broader study findings: For most TCR sequences rarity was the rule, although some public TCRs occurred in many donors. In vitro work confirmed that three CMV-associated chains recognize CMV antigens.

This clone was counted once. Its target is not known. Clones were sequenced by immunoSEQ multiplex PCR, and TCRdb holds only the in-frame ones, with some missing. In the table there are a few hundred thousand clones, 70% to 90% of which are singletons. The sequencing input was PBMCs. This receptor was taken from a woman younger than 30 in good health and CMV-seronegative.

CDR3 sequence: CASSLHGLGTGKEGELFF. CDR3 sequence (DNA): TGTGCCAGCAGCTTACACGGACTGGGGACAGGGAAGGAAGGGGAGCTGTTTTTT. The chain carries TRBV13 and TRBJ2-2; 9 bases map to TRBD1. Germline V gene data show CDR1 as PRHDT and CDR2 as FYEKMQ (reference sequence). This CDR3 is 18 amino acids long. J gave up 8 bases and V 2 bases, and 15 bases lay outside the gene matches.